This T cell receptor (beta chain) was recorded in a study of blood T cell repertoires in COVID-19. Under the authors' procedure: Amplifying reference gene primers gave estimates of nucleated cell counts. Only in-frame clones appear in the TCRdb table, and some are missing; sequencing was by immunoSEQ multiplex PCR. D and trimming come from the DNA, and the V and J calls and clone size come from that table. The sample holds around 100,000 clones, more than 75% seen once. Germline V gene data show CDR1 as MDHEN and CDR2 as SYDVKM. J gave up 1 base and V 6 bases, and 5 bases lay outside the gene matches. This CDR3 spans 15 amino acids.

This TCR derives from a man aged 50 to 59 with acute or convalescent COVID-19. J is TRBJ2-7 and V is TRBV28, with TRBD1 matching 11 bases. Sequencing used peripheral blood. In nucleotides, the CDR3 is TGTGCCAGCAGGGTGGGACAGGGGGGTTCCTACGAGCAGTACTTC. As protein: CASRVGQGGSYEQYF.